This T cell receptor (beta chain) appears in the sequencing data of a study of tissue T cells after allogeneic stem cell transplantation. V lost 4 bases, J lost 0 bases, and 5 bases stayed unmatched. Looked up from germline, CDR1 is SGHLS and CDR2 is HYDKME. CDR3 length equals 16 residues. Method: immunoSEQ multiplex PCR; TCRdb's copy keeps in-frame clones and lacks some. The sample has around 7,000 clones, approximately 52% seen once; the top ten hold roughly 12%. Noted time point: mouse harvest day 7 after allogeneic transplant. Tail vein injection delivered 10^7 T-cell-depleted bone marrow cells and 10^6 splenic CD5+ T cells. Mice had MHC-mismatched B6 into BALB/c GVHD, sampled day 7 or 14. Points from the study as a whole: Which tissue TCRs were alloreactive or antigen-specific was not determined. Some clones might be persisting host cells. Few T cell clones were shared across patients, but motif clusters showed tissue-specific shared signatures. Anatomically similar tissues had similar TCR repertoires within each patient.

Concerning this clone: Its antigen is undetermined. Mouse names are used for the genes. The read is 1 residue too short to cover the CDR3 end, so that end is filled in from the germline J gene.

The source of this sequence is a female BALB/c mouse given C57BL/6 T cells with graft-versus-host disease after an allogeneic hematopoietic cell transplant. Specimen: lymph node tissue. This chain joins TRBV12-2 and TRBJ2-5; 11 positions agree with TRBD2. CDR3 bases read: TGTGCCAGCTCCCCCGACTGGGGGGGAAACCAAGACACCCAGTAC. Protein: CASSPDWGGNQDTQY. The full CDR3 sequence reads CASSPDWGGNQDTQYF.